These 26 T cell receptor beta chains were sequenced from one sample in a study of T cells in Graves' hyperthyroidism and ophthalmopathy. Amplification of TCR beta CDR3 regions used RNA as the template. An initial round of RT-PCR targeting the TCR CDR3 relied on the HTBI primer set. TCRdb analysed the multiplex PCR reads with MiXCR anew, one entry per CDR3 protein. The sample records 600,000 to 800,000 distinct CDR3 sequences, over 35% being singletons. The sample was blood. All receptors come from a woman in her forties with Graves' hyperthyroidism.

This clonotype was picked up a small number of times. The rearrangement uses TRBV6-6 and TRBJ2-7; 7 nucleotides align to TRBD1. The CDR3 contains 14 residues. Unmatched junction bases numbered 7, after V lost 6 bases and J lost 2 bases. Looked up from germline, CDR1 is MNHNY and CDR2 is SVGAGI (reference sequence). In DNA form, the CDR3 reads TGTGCCAGCAGGACCGGGACAGTTACCTACGAGCAGTACTTC. It specifies CASRTGTVTYEQYF.

The gene calls are TRBV3-1 and TRBJ2-6; the D is unclear. V was cut by 6 bases and J by 0 bases, with 15 bases left in between. Germline V CDR1 and CDR2: LGHDT, YNNKEL (reference sequence). The CDR3 runs 17 residues. The CDR3 is CASSRGRMLSGANVLTF. CDR3 DNA: TGTGCCAGCAGTCGCGGACGGATGCTCTCTGGGGCCAACGTCCTGACTTTC.

Ten or more counts support this clonotype. Its ends do not fully match the called genes, so a read error is possible. J is TRBJ1-4 and V is TRBV7-7, with D possibly TRBD1 on 6 matching bases. The CDR3 spans 15 residues. Germline V CDR1 and CDR2: SSHAT, FNYEAQ (reference sequence). The CDR3 nucleotides read TGTGCTAGCAGCGCCGGATCGGGGGCTGAAGAAAAACTGTTTTTT. The encoded protein is CASSAGSGAEEKLFF.

The chain uses TRBV5-5 and TRBJ1-2; 7 nucleotides match TRBD1. Trimming took 0 bases from V and 2 from J; bases not matched to a gene: 4. Per the germline V gene, CDR1 is SGHKS and CDR2 is YYEKEE (reference sequence). CDR3 length: 15 residues. The DNA of the CDR3 is TGTGCCAGCAGCTTGGTGACAGGGACAAACTATGGCTACACCTTC. Its translation is CASSLVTGTNYGYTF.

This clonotype was detected a few times. This chain uses TRBV20-1 with TRBJ1-1, with 7 bases matching TRBD1. After removal of 5 bases from V and 5 bases from J, the junction contained 14 bases not matched to a gene. The CDR3 contains 15 residues. CDR1 and CDR2 from the germline V gene are DFQATT and SNEGSKA (reference sequence). The CDR3 protein is CSAEARDSVWTEAFF. Here the CDR3 DNA reads TGCAGTGCTGAAGCCAGGGACAGTGTGTGGACTGAAGCTTTCTTT.

This clonotype was detected only a few times. J is TRBJ2-7 and V is TRBV6-5; 7 bases map to TRBD1. Trimming cost V 7 bases and J 5 bases; bases outside gene matches: 5. The CDR3 runs 12 residues. The germline V gene encodes CDR1 MNHEY and CDR2 SVGAGI. CDR3 bases: TGTGCCAGCACCGACGACAGGGACGAGCAGTACTTC. It codes for CASTDDRDEQYF.

V usage is TRBV6-5 and J usage is TRBJ1-4; 10 bases fit TRBD1. Losses at the gene ends were 5 bases for V and 0 bases for J; bases not matched to a gene: 6. The CDR3 has 17 residues. CDR1 and CDR2 from the germline V gene are MNHEY and SVGAGI. CDR3: CASSTTGGHATNEKLFF. The DNA of the CDR3 is TGTGCCAGCAGTACGACAGGGGGCCATGCAACTAATGAAAAACTGTTTTTT.

This clonotype was observed at least ten times. V usage is TRBV19 and J usage is TRBJ1-1; possible D gene TRBD1, 6 bases. The CDR3 sequence is 12 residues long. V gave up 6 bases and J gave up 2 bases, with 7 bases separating them. Looked up from germline, CDR1 is LNHDA and CDR2 is SQIVND (reference sequence). The CDR3 nucleotides read TGTGCCAGTAGAGGGGGAAACACTGAAGCTTTCTTT. Translated: CASRGGNTEAFF. Variable domain in full (rest from reference TRBV19 and TRBJ1-1): DGGITQSPKYLFRKEGQNVTLSCEQNLNHDAMYWYRQDPGQGLRLIYYSQIVNDFQKGDIAEGYSVSREKKESFPLTVTSAQKNPTAFYLCASRGGNTEAFFGQGTRLTVV.

This clonotype appeared a few times. The chain couples TRBV5-1 to TRBJ1-2, with D possibly matching TRBD1 (5 bases). This CDR3 has 14 residues. V was clipped by 0 bases and J by 4 bases, with 10 bases between them. The germline V gene encodes CDR1 SGHRS and CDR2 YFSETQ. The DNA of the CDR3 is TGCGCCAGCAGCTTGGGACAGACCCGCTATGGCTACACCTTC. It translates to CASSLGQTRYGYTF.

Details on this clonotype: Being one base from a much bigger clone, this may be a read error. The gene calls are TRBV7-9 and TRBJ2-7; no firm D call. The CDR3 has 11 amino acids. Trimming pared 6 bases from V and 6 bases from J, leaving 9 bases between. Per germline, CDR1 SEHNR and CDR2 FQNEAQ (reference sequence). CDR3 sequence: CASRKTCEQYF. CDR3 nucleotide sequence: TGTGCCAGCAGGAAGACCTGCGAGCAGTACTTC. The whole variable domain, remainder taken from reference TRBV7-9 and TRBJ2-7, is DTGVSQNPRHKITKRGQNVTFRCDPISEHNRLYWYRQTLGQGPEFLTYFQNEAQLEKSRLLSDRFSAERPKGSFSTLEIQRTEQGDSAMYLCASRKTCEQYFGPGTRLTVT.

This clonotype has a handful of counts. The CDR3 DNA is TGTGCCAGCAGCTTCGCCCGGGGGGGCTACGAGCAGTACTTC. Translation gives CASSFARGGYEQYF. The V call is TRBV7-2, the J call TRBJ2-7, with 8 positions matching TRBD2. Germline trimming cut 3 bases from V and 3 bases from J; bases unmatched to any gene: 4. The CDR3 is made up of 14 amino acids. Germline assignment: CDR1 SGHTA and CDR2 FQGNSA.

This chain joins TRBV20-1 and TRBJ2-5; no clear D. The DNA end favors TRBJ2-1, so the J call may be wrong. The germline V gene has CDR1 DFQATT and CDR2 SNEGSKA (reference sequence). This CDR3 comprises 12 residues. The CDR3 sequence: CSVQMGYNEQFF. The CDR3 coding sequence is TGCAGTGTTCAGATGGGGTACAATGAGCAGTTCTTC.

This clonotype was detected many times. The chain joins TRBV20-1 to TRBJ1-1; a weak D match, TRBD1 (5 bases). Germline loops: CDR1 DFQATT, CDR2 SNEGSKA (reference sequence). This CDR3 has 14 residues. With 6 bases removed from V and 2 bases from J, the gap between germline ends came to 16 bases. Here the CDR3 reads CSALRAGTNTEAFF. The CDR3 region has the DNA TGCAGTGCCCTAAGGGCAGGGACTAACACTGAAGCTTTCTTT.

V is TRBV10-3 and J is TRBJ2-6; 8 bases are shared with TRBD2. J was trimmed by 4 bases and V by 6 bases; bases with no gene match: 2. Germline lookup yields CDR1 ENHRY and CDR2 SYGVKD. CDR3 length: 14 amino acids. The CDR3 region has the DNA TGTGCCATCAGGAGACTAGCGGGGGCCAACGTCCTGACTTTC. Amino acid sequence: CAIRRLAGANVLTF.

This sequence joins TRBV12-3 or TRBV12-4 and TRBJ1-2; no clear D. The CDR3 totals 11 residues. The germline V and J ends were trimmed by 8 bases and 6 bases, with 10 bases remaining between them. This CDR3 is CASSPVDGYTF. CDR3 nucleotide sequence: TGTGCCAGCTCACCGGTGGATGGCTACACCTTC.

This clonotype was counted only a few times. The chain uses TRBV4-1 and TRBJ1-2, with TRBD1 identical over 8 bases. V dropped 4 bases and J dropped 2; count of bases not matched to a gene: 6. Germline CDR1 reads MGHRA; CDR2 reads YSYEKL. The CDR3 contains 15 residues. The CDR3 nucleotides are TGCGCCAGCAGCCCAAGTGACAGGGGCAACTATGGCTACACCTTC. Translated: CASSPSDRGNYGYTF.

This clonotype has only a few counts. This chain joins TRBV5-1 and TRBJ2-5, with unresolved D. V was shortened by 3 bases and J by 1 base, with 10 bases between the two germline ends. CDR3 length equals 14 residues. Germline CDR1 reads SGHRS; CDR2 reads YFSETQ. As DNA, the CDR3 is TGCGCCAGCAGCTCTCTCGCTACCCAAGAGACCCAGTACTTC. Its translation: CASSSLATQETQYF.

This clonotype was seen more than once but under ten times. The chain employs TRBV4-1 and TRBJ1-1; D is ambiguous. The germline gives CDR1 MGHRA, CDR2 YSYEKL. The CDR3 length is 15 residues. V lost 6 bases and J lost 2, with 16 bases in between. CDR3 sequence (DNA): TGCGCCAGCAGTAACACAGTCTTGCTAAACACTGAAGCTTTCTTT. Translating gives CASSNTVLLNTEAFF.

Concerning this clonotype: The germline gene is not matched at one end of the junction; a read error may be the cause. DNA for the CDR3: TGTGCCAGCAGCTCACTGACAGGGAATTCCTACGAGCAGTACTTC. Translating it yields CASSSLTGNSYEQYF. V gene TRBV5-1 combines with J gene TRBJ2-7; 7 nucleotides align to TRBD1. Per the germline V gene, CDR1 is SGHRS and CDR2 is YFSETQ. The CDR3 loop spans 15 amino acids.

The chain joins TRBV7-9 to TRBJ2-7; 9 bases align to TRBD1. The CDR3 consists of 14 residues. Germline V gene lookup returns CDR1 SEHNR and CDR2 FQNEAQ (reference sequence). V shed 5 bases and J 6 bases; nucleotides not matched to a gene: 8. The CDR3 region is CASSGQGSVGEQYF. The CDR3 nucleotides are TGTGCCAGCAGCGGACAGGGGTCCGTGGGCGAGCAGTACTTC. The full variable domain, in which reference TRBV7-9 and TRBJ2-7 provide the parts outside the CDR3, is DTGVSQNPRHKITKRGQNVTFRCDPISEHNRLYWYRQTLGQGPEFLTYFQNEAQLEKSRLLSDRFSAERPKGSFSTLEIQRTEQGDSAMYLCASSGQGSVGEQYFGPGTRLTVT.

The J gene is TRBJ1-3, the V gene TRBV12-3 or TRBV12-4; D gene uncertain. V was clipped by 2 bases and J by 8 bases, with 10 bases between them. The CDR3 has 13 residues. CDR3 nucleotide sequence: TGTGCCAGCAGTTTACAGGTCCGGGACACCATATATTTT. Protein: CASSLQVRDTIYF.

The chain carries TRBV10-1 and TRBJ2-7, with D perhaps matching TRBD2 (6 bases). With 8 bases removed from V and 4 bases from J, the gap between germline ends came to 18 bases. Germline CDR1 and CDR2: WNHNN and SYGVQD (reference sequence). CDR3 length: 14 amino acids. The CDR3 reads CASPPALEGYEQYF. The CDR3 nucleotides read TGCGCCAGCCCTCCGGCACTGGAGGGATACGAGCAGTACTTC.

This clonotype occurred many times. This chain uses TRBV10-2 with TRBJ2-2; 8 bases align to TRBD1. Looked up from germline, CDR1 is WSHSY and CDR2 is SAAADI. The CDR3 contains 15 residues. Losses at the gene ends were 7 bases for V and 7 bases for J; bases not matched to a gene: 11. CDR3 loop: CASTRTGQGDGELFF. In DNA form, the CDR3 reads TGCGCCAGCACTCGAACAGGACAGGGTGACGGGGAGCTGTTTTTT.

This clonotype was detected ten times or more. V and J are TRBV20-1 and TRBJ2-7; TRBD1 matches at 10 bases. The CDR3 totals 14 residues. The V segment lost 6 bases and the J segment 7 bases; nucleotides outside the gene matches: 12. In germline, CDR1 is DFQATT, CDR2 SNEGSKA (reference sequence). CDR3 DNA: TGCAGTGCAACCGACAGGGGGCCCCCGGGAGAGCAGTACTTC. This translates into CSATDRGPPGEQYF.

This clonotype was picked up many times. V gene TRBV10-2 combines with J gene TRBJ2-5; TRBD1 might be the D (5 bases). CDR3 length equals 13 residues. Trimming took 5 bases from V and 2 from J, leaving 9 bases between them. Germline V CDR1 and CDR2: WSHSY, SAAADI. For the CDR3, the DNA is TGCGCCAGCAGTTATCCAGGGCAAGAGACCCAGTACTTC. Translating gives CASSYPGQETQYF.

This clonotype was found a few times. The J gene is TRBJ1-4, the V gene TRBV29-1; 9 positions match TRBD1. Germline V gene lookup returns CDR1 SQVTM and CDR2 ANQGSEA. The CDR3 is 14 residues long. The trim removed 5 bases at V and 6 bases at J, leaving 7 bases unmatched. This CDR3 is CSVPGGQGHEKLFF. CDR3 DNA sequence: TGCAGCGTTCCGGGGGGACAGGGACATGAAAAACTGTTTTTT.